This TCR beta chain was sequenced in a study of blood T cell repertoires in COVID-19. Data came from immunoSEQ multiplex PCR; TCRdb stores just in-frame clones and leaves some out. The data contain about 480,000 clones, approximately 90% of them seen just once; the ten biggest clones take up roughly 8.5%. Everyone who took part was roughly 18 to 89 years old, and they came from 20 to 25 US areas. In assigning cohorts, the study relied on participant-reported clinical history. The CDR3 is 15 amino acids. Germline CDR1 MNHEY, CDR2 SMNVEV (reference sequence). V was trimmed by 2 bases and J by 1 base, leaving 11 bases between them.

V and J are TRBV27 and TRBJ2-5; D possibly corresponds to TRBD1 (5 bases). What was sequenced was PBMCs or T cells enriched from blood (not recorded which). The receptor's source is a woman aged 60-75 years who had recovered from COVID-19. The DNA of the CDR3 is TGTGCCAGCAGTTTACGCCCCGACAGCCAAGAGACCCAGTACTTC. Translating gives CASSLRPDSQETQYF.